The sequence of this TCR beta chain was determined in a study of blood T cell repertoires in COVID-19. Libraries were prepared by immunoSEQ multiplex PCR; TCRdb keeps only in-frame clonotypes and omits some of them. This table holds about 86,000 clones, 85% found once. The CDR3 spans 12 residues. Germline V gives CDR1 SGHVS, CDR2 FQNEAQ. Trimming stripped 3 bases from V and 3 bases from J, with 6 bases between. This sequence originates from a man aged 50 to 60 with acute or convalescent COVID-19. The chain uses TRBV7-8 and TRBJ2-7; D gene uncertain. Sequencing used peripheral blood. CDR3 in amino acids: CASSFGDYEQYF. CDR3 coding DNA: TGTGCCAGCAGCTTCGGAGACTACGAGCAGTACTTC.